Shown below are 15 T cell receptor beta chains from a single sample sequenced in a study of cytomegalovirus exposure and HLA in healthy donors. PCR used 60 Vbeta primers and 13 Jbeta primers. Clones were sequenced by immunoSEQ multiplex PCR, and TCRdb holds only the in-frame ones, with some missing. The table has around 200,000 clones, over 70% seen once. The specimen sequenced was PBMCs. All receptors come from a man aged 50-60 years in good health and CMV-seronegative.

This chain connects TRBV25-1 to TRBJ1-4; D is uncertain. V lost 3 bases, J lost 0 bases, and 5 bases lay in between. Germline CDR1 MGHDK, CDR2 SYGVNS. This CDR3 is built from 14 residues. The DNA of the CDR3 is TGTGCCAGCAGTGAGGCAACAACTAATGAAAAACTGTTTTTT. Its translation: CASSEATTNEKLFF.

The CDR3 DNA sequence: TGTGCCAGCAGTCCCCTTTCTTGGGGGGGGTTCGGAGAGCAGTTCTTC. It yields the protein CASSPLSWGGFGEQFF. V usage is TRBV7-6 and J usage is TRBJ2-1; 7 positions agree with TRBD2. This CDR3 region has 16 residues. The V gene's germline CDR1 is SGHVS and CDR2 FNYEAQ. V lost 6 bases and J lost 10; bases outside the gene matches: 18.

The chain employs TRBV10-3 and TRBJ1-1, with TRBD1 matching over 9 bases. The germline gives CDR1 ENHRY, CDR2 SYGVKD. Unmatched junction bases numbered 9, after V lost 3 bases and J lost 7 bases. This CDR3 has 15 amino acids. CDR3 sequence: CAISEQAQGAGEAFF. The CDR3, as DNA: TGTGCCATCAGTGAACAGGCACAGGGGGCCGGTGAAGCTTTCTTT.

J is TRBJ2-5 and V is TRBV5-6; 9 bases match TRBD1. Germline CDR1 SGHDT, CDR2 YYEEEE. V lost 2 bases, J lost 2 bases, and 7 bases stayed unmatched. The CDR3 totals 16 residues. The CDR3 protein is CASSFYRGRTQETQYF. The CDR3 nucleotides read TGTGCCAGCAGCTTTTACAGGGGGCGGACTCAAGAGACCCAGTACTTC. Together with reference TRBV5-6 and TRBJ2-5, the CDR3 gives the full variable domain: DAGVTQSPTHLIKTRGQQVTLRCSPKSGHDTVSWYQQALGQGPQFIFQYYEEEERQRGNFPDRFSGHQFPNYSSELNVNALLLGDSALYLCASSFYRGRTQETQYFGPGTRLLVL.

In regard to this clone: At one of its ends the junction is not consistent with the germline gene, which may arise from a read error. V is TRBV7-2 and J is TRBJ2-7, with 8 bases lining up with TRBD1. The CDR3 is 18 amino acids. Germline values: CDR1 SGHTA, CDR2 FQGNSA. The CDR3 DNA reads TGTGCCAGCAGCGCAGGGGGCGGACGTATGGCCCCCTCCTTCGAGCAGTACTTC. Its translation is CASSAGGGRMAPSFEQYF.

CDR3 loop: CAWGTGGFQPQHF. As DNA, the CDR3 is TGTGCCTGGGGGACAGGGGGTTTTCAGCCCCAGCATTTT. The chain uses TRBV30 and TRBJ1-5, with 11 bases matching TRBD1. V lost 5 bases to trimming and J lost 6 bases; unmatched junction nucleotides: 3. This CDR3 region has 13 residues. CDR1 GTSNPN and CDR2 SVGIG come from the germline V gene (reference sequence).

The chain has TRBV5-4 and TRBJ2-5; tentatively, D is TRBD2 (5 bases). The J call may not be correct, given that the DNA end is closer to TRBJ2-7. The CDR3 sequence is 14 residues long. Per germline, CDR1 SGHNT and CDR2 YYREEE (reference sequence). CDR3 in DNA: TGTGCCAGCAGCTCTGCTGGACTGACCTACGAGCAGTACTTC. It is translated as CASSSAGLTYEQYF.

In regard to this clone: The germline gene is not matched at one end of the junction; a read error may be the cause. The V gene is TRBV7-9, the J gene TRBJ2-2; 9 bases align to TRBD2. CDR1 is SEHNR, CDR2 FQNEAQ, per germline (reference sequence). This CDR3 spans 16 amino acids. The CDR3 bases are TGTTCCAGCAGCTTAGTTAGCGGGGGCCACACCGGGGAGCTGTTTTTT. This encodes CSSSLVSGGHTGELFF.

CDR3 amino acids: CASSSVTGNTEAFF. In DNA, the CDR3 is TGTGCCAGCAGCTCGGTGACAGGGAACACTGAAGCTTTCTTT. V is TRBV5-4 and J is TRBJ1-1, with a tentative D call TRBD1 (6 bases). The CDR3 contains 14 residues. Trimming stripped 3 bases from V and 1 base from J, with 10 bases between. CDR1 is SGHNT, CDR2 YYREEE, per germline (reference sequence).

This chain connects TRBV10-3 to TRBJ2-4; 11 nucleotides agree with TRBD2. J lost 6 bases, V lost 0 bases, and 7 bases had no gene match. CDR3 length equals 17 residues. Looked up from germline, CDR1 is ENHRY and CDR2 is SYGVKD. The CDR3 loop reads CAISESSSGGAGNIQYF. The CDR3 DNA is TGTGCCATCAGTGAGTCAAGTAGCGGGGGGGCTGGAAACATTCAGTACTTC.

The genes are TRBV6-1 and TRBJ2-7; D perhaps matches TRBD2 (6 bases). Germline V CDR1 and CDR2: MNHNS, SASEGT. V lost 1 base, J lost 2 bases, and 12 bases lay in between. The CDR3 consists of 15 residues. The CDR3 reads CASSEGGLAPYEQYF. The CDR3 coding sequence is TGTGCCAGCAGTGAAGGGGGACTCGCACCCTACGAGCAGTACTTC.

The V gene is TRBV5-1, the J gene TRBJ2-3; D is possibly TRBD1 (6 bases). CDR1 SGHRS and CDR2 YFSETQ come from the germline V gene. V lost 2 bases to trimming and J lost 1 base, with 17 bases between them. The CDR3 loop spans 17 amino acids. The CDR3 sequence: CASSFEPQGRGTDTQYF. CDR3 DNA sequence: TGCGCCAGCAGCTTTGAACCTCAGGGGAGAGGCACAGATACGCAGTATTTT.

The J gene is TRBJ2-3, the V gene TRBV6-6; maybe TRBD1 (5 bases). Trimming shortened V by 2 bases and J by 4 bases, and 10 bases separated the two germline ends. Germline V gene sequence: CDR1 MNHNY, CDR2 SVGAGI (reference sequence). This CDR3 region has 14 residues. This CDR3 reads CASSYQGGADTQYF. The DNA of the CDR3 is TGTGCCAGCAGTTACCAGGGTGGCGCAGATACGCAGTATTTT.

The chain recombines TRBV9 with TRBJ1-5; D unresolved. The germline gives CDR1 SGDLS, CDR2 YYNGEE. The CDR3 has 12 amino acids. V lost 4 bases to trimming and J lost 2 bases, with 4 bases between them. The CDR3 region has the DNA TGTGCCAGCAGCCCTGGCAATCAGCCCCAGCATTTT. The encoded protein is CASSPGNQPQHF.

This clone was picked up a small number of times. The V and J genes are TRBV4-2 and TRBJ2-3, with 7 nucleotides matching TRBD1. The CDR3 consists of 15 residues. The junction had 4 bases not matched to a gene; V was cut back by 0 bases and J by 4 bases. Germline-derived CDR1 and CDR2 are LGHNA and YNFKEQ. CDR3: CASSQEGGNADTQYF. As DNA, the CDR3 is TGTGCCAGCAGCCAAGAAGGGGGCAACGCAGATACGCAGTATTTT.